The T cell receptor (beta chain) under discussion was sequenced for a study of T cells in Graves' hyperthyroidism and ophthalmopathy. Template material for amplifying TCR beta CDR3 regions consisted of RNA transcripts. With the HTBI primer set, the TCR CDR3 went through a first round of RT-PCR. Using its own MiXCR run on the multiplex PCR reads, TCRdb lists one record per CDR3 protein. The table lists around 690,000 distinct CDR3 sequences, less than 25% of them singletons. Trimming removed 0 bases from V and 3 bases from J; junction bases left unmatched: 10. This CDR3 has 17 residues. Per the germline V gene, CDR1 is SGHRS and CDR2 is YFSETQ.

The rearrangement links TRBV5-1 to TRBJ2-5; 8 bases agree with TRBD2. The TCR sequence derives from a man younger than 45 with Graves' ophthalmopathy. The specimen sequenced was blood. DNA for the CDR3: TGCGCCAGCAGCTTGGGAGGGCGGACTAGCAGTGAAGAGACCCAGTACTTC. Its translation: CASSLGGRTSSEETQYF.